This T cell receptor beta chain was recorded in a study of patients and donors after allogeneic stem cell transplantation. TCRdb re-called the RT-PCR reads through MiXCR, storing one row per CDR3 protein. The sample yields approximately 24,000 distinct CDR3 sequences, 35% to 45% seen once. The CDR3 is 14 amino acids. This TCR was sampled from a human donor who was either an allogeneic HSCT recipient or a stem cell or donor lymphocyte infusion donor (not recorded which). It is not recorded whose cells these are; they may come from a transplant donor. The chain is built from TRBV21-1 and TRBJ1-2; TRBD1 is the table's D call and was not checked against the DNA. TRBV21-1 is a recognized pseudogene. The sample consisted of blood, either unsorted or a sorted T cell fraction (not recorded which). The CDR3 loop reads CASSHDRETYGYTF. The CDR3 nucleotides read TGTGCCAGCAGCCACGACAGGGAAACATATGGCTACACCTTC.